Listed below are T cell receptor beta chains from one sample, sequenced in a study of T cells in Graves' hyperthyroidism and ophthalmopathy. TCRdb reprocessed the multiplex PCR reads via MiXCR and lists one record per CDR3 protein. The table has fewer than 750,000 distinct CDR3 sequences, 46% seen once; the top ten hold approximately 8.4%. The source material was peripheral blood or thyroid tissue (not recorded which). The receptor source for this set is a woman between 18 and 30 years old with Graves' hyperthyroidism. Each CDR3 is given with its conserved first and last residue.

j_call cdr3_length v_call cdr3_aa
TRBJ1-2 14 TRBV29-1 CSVEDRGYSYGYTF
TRBJ1-4 18 TRBV3-1 CASSQVFFGTGDNEKLFF
TRBJ2-7 15 TRBV4-1 CASSPRGGGPYEQYF
TRBJ2-5 15 TRBV20-1 CSARAGREVEETQYF
TRBJ2-7 14 TRBV7-9 CATSSSYLGYEQYF
TRBJ2-7 12 TRBV6-5 CASSYSGVEQYF
TRBJ2-2 14 TRBV10-3 CAISGSSNTGELFF
TRBJ2-2 16 TRBV7-8 CASNRRGGGATGELFF
TRBJ2-5 15 TRBV20-1 CSARDEREVSETQYF
TRBJ1-1 17 TRBV5-6 CASSSEVIAILNTEAFF
TRBJ2-5 14 TRBV9 CASSPRQDRETQYF
TRBJ1-5 14 TRBV10-3 CAISTTGGIQPQHF
TRBJ1-1 9 TRBV7-9 CASSPGAFF
TRBJ1-5 15 TRBV15 CATSRALAGFRNEHF
TRBJ2-1 12 TRBV20-1 CSLISGRSQQFF